This T cell receptor beta chain was retrieved from a study of Graves' ophthalmopathy and Graves' hyperthyroidism. The table lists this clonotype with a count of one. Its antigen is currently unknown. No conserved phenylalanine or tryptophan ends this CDR3, so it is likely a read error. RNA transcripts yielded amplified TCR beta CDR3 regions. The authors performed first-round RT-PCR with HTBI primers and then a second-round multiplex PCR. TCRdb analysed the multiplex PCR reads with MiXCR anew, one entry per CDR3 protein. The sample lists about 700,000 distinct CDR3 sequences; 35% to 50% were seen once. The study, taken as a whole, reports: Ophthalmopathy progression prediction by the model yielded a sensitivity of approximately 68% and a specificity of approximately 72%.

Per the germline V gene, CDR1 is SSHAT and CDR2 is FNYEAQ (reference sequence). V lost 5 bases to trimming and J lost 5 bases; unmatched junction nucleotides: 10. The CDR3 sequence is 15 residues long. The gene calls are TRBV7-7 and TRBJ2-5; 8 bases are a match to TRBD1. The TCR was taken from an adult man with Graves' ophthalmopathy. Source material: peripheral blood. The CDR3 loop reads CASSRGQGVEETQYV. The CDR3 DNA follows: TGTGCCAGCAGCCGAGGACAGGGCGTCGAGGAGACCCAGTACGTC.